This T cell receptor (beta chain) was sequenced in a study of early stage breast cancer tumors. TCRdb's copy holds only in-frame clones and misses some; the assay was immunoSEQ multiplex PCR. This sample yields approximately 48,000 clones, of which around nine tenths are seen a single time; 5% belongs to the top ten. This clone was seen only a few times. As yet, its antigen is unknown. Points from the study as a whole: Chain pairing and CD4, CD8 or FOXP3 expression were not captured. In about 85% of the 16 patients, blood comparison separated tumor from normal breast. Tumors had roughly 2.5-fold higher T cell density than normal breast.

Sample: blood. The sequence derives from a person aged 70 to 79 with breast cancer.

The CDR3 region is CASSGGTDEQYF. The CDR3 DNA reads TGTGCCAGCAGTGGCGGAACCGACGAGCAGTACTTC. The chain has TRBV2 and TRBJ2-7, with unresolved D. V was shortened by 4 bases and J by 5 bases, with 9 bases between the two germline ends. Per germline, CDR1 SNHLY and CDR2 FYNNEI. This CDR3 region has 12 residues.